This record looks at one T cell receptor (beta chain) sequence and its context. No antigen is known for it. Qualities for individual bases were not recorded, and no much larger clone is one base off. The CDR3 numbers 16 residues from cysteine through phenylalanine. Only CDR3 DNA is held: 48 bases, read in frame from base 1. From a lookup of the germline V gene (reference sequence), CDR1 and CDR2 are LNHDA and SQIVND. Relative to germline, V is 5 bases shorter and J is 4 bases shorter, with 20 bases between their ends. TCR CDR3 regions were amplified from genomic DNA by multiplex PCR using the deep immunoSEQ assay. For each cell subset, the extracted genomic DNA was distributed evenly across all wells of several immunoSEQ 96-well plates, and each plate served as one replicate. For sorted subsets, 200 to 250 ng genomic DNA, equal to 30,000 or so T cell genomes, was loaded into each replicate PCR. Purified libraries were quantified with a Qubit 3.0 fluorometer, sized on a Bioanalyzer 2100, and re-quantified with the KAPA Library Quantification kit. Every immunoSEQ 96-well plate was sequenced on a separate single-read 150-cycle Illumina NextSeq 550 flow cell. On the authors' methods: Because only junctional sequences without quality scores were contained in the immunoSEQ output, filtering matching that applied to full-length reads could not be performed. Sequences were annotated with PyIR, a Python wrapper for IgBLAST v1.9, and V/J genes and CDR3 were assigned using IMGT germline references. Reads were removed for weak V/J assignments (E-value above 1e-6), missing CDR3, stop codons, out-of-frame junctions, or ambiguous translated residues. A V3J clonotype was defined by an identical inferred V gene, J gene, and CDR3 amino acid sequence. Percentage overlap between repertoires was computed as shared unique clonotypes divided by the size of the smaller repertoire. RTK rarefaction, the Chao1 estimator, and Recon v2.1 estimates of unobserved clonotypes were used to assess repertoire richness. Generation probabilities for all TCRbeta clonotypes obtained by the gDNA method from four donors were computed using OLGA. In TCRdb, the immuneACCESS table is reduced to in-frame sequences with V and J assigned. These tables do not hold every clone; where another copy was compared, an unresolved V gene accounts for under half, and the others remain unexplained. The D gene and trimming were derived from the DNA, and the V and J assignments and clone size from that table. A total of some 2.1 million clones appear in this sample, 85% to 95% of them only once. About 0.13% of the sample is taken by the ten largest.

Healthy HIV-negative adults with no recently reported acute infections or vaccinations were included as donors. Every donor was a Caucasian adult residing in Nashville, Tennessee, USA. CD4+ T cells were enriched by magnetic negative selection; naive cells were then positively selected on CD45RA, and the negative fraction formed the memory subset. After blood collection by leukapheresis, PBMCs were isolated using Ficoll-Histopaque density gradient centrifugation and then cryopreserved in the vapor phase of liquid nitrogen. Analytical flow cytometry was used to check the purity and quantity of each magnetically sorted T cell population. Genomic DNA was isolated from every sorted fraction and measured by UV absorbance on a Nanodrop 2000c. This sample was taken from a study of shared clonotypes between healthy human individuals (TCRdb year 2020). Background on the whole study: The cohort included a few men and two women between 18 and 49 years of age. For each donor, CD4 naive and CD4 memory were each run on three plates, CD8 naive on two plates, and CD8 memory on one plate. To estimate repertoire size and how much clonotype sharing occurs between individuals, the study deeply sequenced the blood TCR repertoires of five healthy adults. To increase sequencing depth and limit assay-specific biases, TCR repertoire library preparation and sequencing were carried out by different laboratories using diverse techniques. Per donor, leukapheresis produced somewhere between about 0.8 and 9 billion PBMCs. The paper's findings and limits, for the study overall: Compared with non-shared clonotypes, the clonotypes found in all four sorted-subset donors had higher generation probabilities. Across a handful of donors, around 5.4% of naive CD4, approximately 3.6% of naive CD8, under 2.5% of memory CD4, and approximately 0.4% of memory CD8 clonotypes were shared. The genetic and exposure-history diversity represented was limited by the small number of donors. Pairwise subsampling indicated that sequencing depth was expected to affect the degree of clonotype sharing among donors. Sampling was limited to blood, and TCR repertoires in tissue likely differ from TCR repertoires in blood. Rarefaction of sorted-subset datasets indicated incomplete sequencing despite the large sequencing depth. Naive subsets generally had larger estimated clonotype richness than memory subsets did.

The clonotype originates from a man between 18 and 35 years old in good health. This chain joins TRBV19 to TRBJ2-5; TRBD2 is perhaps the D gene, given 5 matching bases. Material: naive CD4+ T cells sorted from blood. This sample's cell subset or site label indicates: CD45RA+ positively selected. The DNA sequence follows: TGTGCCAGTAGTCTCAATTCCCCCCAACTAGGAGAGACCCAGTACTTC. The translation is CASSLNSPQLGETQYF. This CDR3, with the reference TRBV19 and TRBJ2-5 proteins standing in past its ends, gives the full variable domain DGGITQSPKYLFRKEGQNVTLSCEQNLNHDAMYWYRQDPGQGLRLIYYSQIVNDFQKGDIAEGYSVSREKKESFPLTVTSAQKNPTAFYLCASSLNSPQLGETQYFGPGTRLLVL.